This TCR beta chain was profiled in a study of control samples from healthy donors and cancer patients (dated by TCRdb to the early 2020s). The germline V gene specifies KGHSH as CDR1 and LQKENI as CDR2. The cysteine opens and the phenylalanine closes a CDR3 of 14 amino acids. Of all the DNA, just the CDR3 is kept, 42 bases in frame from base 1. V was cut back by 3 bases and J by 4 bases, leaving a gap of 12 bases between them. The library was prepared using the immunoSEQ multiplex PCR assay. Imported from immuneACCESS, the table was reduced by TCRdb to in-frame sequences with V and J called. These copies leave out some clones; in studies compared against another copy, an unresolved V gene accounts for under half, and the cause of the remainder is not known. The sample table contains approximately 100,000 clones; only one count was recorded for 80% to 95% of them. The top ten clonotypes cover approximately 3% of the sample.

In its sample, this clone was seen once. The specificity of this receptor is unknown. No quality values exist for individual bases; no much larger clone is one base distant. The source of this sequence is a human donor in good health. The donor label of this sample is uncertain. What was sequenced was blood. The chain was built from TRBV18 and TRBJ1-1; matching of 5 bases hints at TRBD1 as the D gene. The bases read TGTGCCAGCTCACCGGGAAGAAGGGGCACTGAAGCTTTCTTT. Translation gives CASSPGRRGTEAFF. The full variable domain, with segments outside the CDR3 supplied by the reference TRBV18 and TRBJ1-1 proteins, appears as NAGVMQNPRHLVRRRGQEARLRCSPMKGHSHVYWYRQLPEEGLKFMVYLQKENIIDESGMPKERFSAEFPKEGPSILRIQQVVRGDSAAYFCASSPGRRGTEAFFGQGTRLTVV.